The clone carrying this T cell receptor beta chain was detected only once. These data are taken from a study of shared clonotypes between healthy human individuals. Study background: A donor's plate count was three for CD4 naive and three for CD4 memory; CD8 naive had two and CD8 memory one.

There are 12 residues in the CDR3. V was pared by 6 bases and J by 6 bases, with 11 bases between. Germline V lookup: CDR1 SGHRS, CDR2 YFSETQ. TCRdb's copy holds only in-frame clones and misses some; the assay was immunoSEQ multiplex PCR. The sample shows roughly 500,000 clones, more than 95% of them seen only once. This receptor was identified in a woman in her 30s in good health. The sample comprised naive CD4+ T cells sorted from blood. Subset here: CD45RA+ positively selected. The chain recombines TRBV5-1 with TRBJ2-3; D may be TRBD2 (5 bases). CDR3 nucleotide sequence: TGCGCCAGCACCCGGGATTCGGATACGCAGTATTTT. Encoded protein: CASTRDSDTQYF.